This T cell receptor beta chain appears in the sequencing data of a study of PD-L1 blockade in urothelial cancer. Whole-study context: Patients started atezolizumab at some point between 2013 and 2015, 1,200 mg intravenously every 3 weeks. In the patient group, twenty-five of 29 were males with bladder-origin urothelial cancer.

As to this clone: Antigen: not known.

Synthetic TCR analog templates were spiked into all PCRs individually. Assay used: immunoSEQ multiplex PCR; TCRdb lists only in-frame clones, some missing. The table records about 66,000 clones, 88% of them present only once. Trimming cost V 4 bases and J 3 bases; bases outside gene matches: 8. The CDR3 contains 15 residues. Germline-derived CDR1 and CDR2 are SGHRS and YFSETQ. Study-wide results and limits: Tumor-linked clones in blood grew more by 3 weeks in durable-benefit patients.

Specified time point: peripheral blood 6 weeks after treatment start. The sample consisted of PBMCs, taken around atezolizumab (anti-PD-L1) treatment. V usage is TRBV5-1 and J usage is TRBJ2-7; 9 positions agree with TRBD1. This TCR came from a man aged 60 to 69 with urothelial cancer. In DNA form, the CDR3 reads TGCGCCAGCAGCCAGGGGGGACAGGGTGACTACGAGCAGTACTTC. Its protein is CASSQGGQGDYEQYF.